A selection of T cell receptor beta chains follows, all from one sample in a study of blood T cell repertoires in COVID-19. Sequencing used immunoSEQ multiplex PCR; TCRdb keeps in-frame clones, though not all of them. The data hold fewer than 350,000 clones, with about 83% observed a single time. Sequencing was carried out using PBMCs or T cells enriched from blood (not recorded which). Receptors originate from a woman aged 40-49 years who had recovered from COVID-19. Both conserved end residues are part of each CDR3. A D gene is named only where the DNA matches it firmly. A clone size is listed for some rows: how often the clone was seen (once, few, many), or a class if it is expanded.

size	V	J	D	DNA	CDR3
.	TRBV6-2/TRBV6-3	TRBJ2-7	.	TGTGCCAGCAGTTACAGGGGGTCAACGTCCTACGAGCAGTACTTC	CASSYRGSTSYEQYF
.	TRBV2	TRBJ2-7	TRBD2	TGTGCCAGCAGAAGAACGGGCGGGAGGGCCGACTACGAGCAGTACTTC	CASRRTGGRADYEQYF
.	TRBV18	TRBJ2-1	.	TGTGCCAGCTTAGGGGGGGGCGCCTACAATGAGCAGTTCTTC	CASLGGGAYNEQFF
.	TRBV28	TRBJ2-7	TRBD2	TGTGCCAGCAGACCCGGGACTAGGGGTTACTACGAGCAGTACTTC	CASRPGTRGYYEQYF
.	TRBV28	TRBJ2-1	TRBD2	TGTGCCAGCAGTTTAGAGGCGGGAGCGTCTTTTGAGCAGTTCTTC	CASSLEAGASFEQFF
.	TRBV20-1	TRBJ1-1	.	TGCAGTGTAGGGGGAAACACTGAAGCTTTCTTT	CSVGGNTEAFF
.	TRBV6-2/TRBV6-3	TRBJ2-2	TRBD2	TGTGCCAGCAGTTACCTAGCGGGAGGTGTTTTGGGCGACACCGGGGAGCTGTTTTTT	CASSYLAGGVLGDTGELFF
.	TRBV28	TRBJ2-7	.	TGTGCCACCGTACAGGGTACCCACCTATGGGACGAGCAGTACTTC	CATVQGTHLWDEQYF
.	TRBV7-3	TRBJ2-1	TRBD2	TGTGCCAGCAGCTTGACTAGCGGGCCCACAGGTGAGCAGTTCTTC	CASSLTSGPTGEQFF
once	TRBV6-2/TRBV6-3	TRBJ2-3	.	TGTGCCAGCAGCCTTAACGGGGATACGCAGTATTTT	CASSLNGDTQYF
.	TRBV6-2/TRBV6-3	TRBJ2-5	TRBD1	TGTGCCAGCGGCCAGCCCCGACAGGGGCCAGAGACCCAGTACTTC	CASGQPRQGPETQYF
.	TRBV7-2	TRBJ1-2	.	TGTGCCAGCAGCCTTGAGACAGCCTATGGCTACACCTTC	CASSLETAYGYTF
.	TRBV19	TRBJ2-7	.	TGTGCCAGTAGTATCGGCGGCAGGACCCGAGGGGGGCAGTACTTC	CASSIGGRTRGGQYF
once	TRBV4-3	TRBJ2-7	TRBD2	TGCGCCAGCAGCCAAGTAGGGGCGGGAGGGCTCAACGAGCAGTACTTC	CASSQVGAGGLNEQYF
.	TRBV28	TRBJ2-7	.	TGTGCCAGCAGTCCGACCGGGACACTATACTACGAGCAGTACTTC	CASSPTGTLYYEQYF
.	TRBV21-1	TRBJ1-2	.	TGTGCCAGCAGCGGACAGGGGAGCTATGGCTACACCTTC	CASSGQGSYGYTF
.	TRBV13	TRBJ2-1	TRBD2	TGTGCCAGCAGCTCCGGACTAGCGGGAGATGGGGTTGAGCAGTTCTTC	CASSSGLAGDGVEQFF
.	TRBV28	TRBJ1-5	.	TGTGCCAGCAGTTCAGCCCCGGGAGAGAGCAATCAGCCCCAGCATTTT	CASSSAPGESNQPQHF
.	TRBV4-2	TRBJ2-4	TRBD1	TGTGCCAGCAGCCAAGACACACGGACAGGGTCCGAAAACATTCAGTACTTC	CASSQDTRTGSENIQYF
.	TRBV7-9	TRBJ2-7	.	TGTGCCAGCAGCCCATCCCCTACTACAGGGTTGGGGGACGAGCAGTACTTC	CASSPSPTTGLGDEQYF